The 11 T cell receptor beta chains in this list originate from one sample, sequenced in a study of blood T cell repertoires in COVID-19. Using immunoSEQ multiplex PCR, the repertoire was profiled, and TCRdb retains in-frame clones only, with some absent. In the table there are tens of thousands of clones, around 83% of which are singletons. The sequenced sample was peripheral blood. Source of these receptors: a woman aged 55-69 years with acute or convalescent COVID-19.

This clone was seen a handful of times. The chain is built from TRBV28 and TRBJ2-7; TRBD1 might be the D (6 bases). Per germline, CDR1 MDHEN and CDR2 SYDVKM. The CDR3 sequence is 14 residues long. With 4 bases removed from V and 2 bases from J, the gap between germline ends came to 12 bases. CDR3 loop: CASSWTVFPYEQYF. The CDR3 DNA follows: TGTGCCAGCAGTTGGACAGTTTTCCCCTACGAGCAGTACTTC.

The genes are TRBV19 and TRBJ2-6, with 7 nucleotides matching TRBD2. Trimming removed 5 bases from V and 2 bases from J; junction bases left unmatched: 3. The CDR3 loop spans 15 amino acids. From germline, CDR1 is LNHDA and CDR2 SQIVND (reference sequence). The CDR3 nucleotides are TGTGCCAGTAGTTTTGGACTAGCTGGGGCCAACGTCCTGACTTTC. Amino acids: CASSFGLAGANVLTF.

This chain links TRBV7-6 with TRBJ1-6, with a weak D call TRBD1 (5 bases). This CDR3 has 13 residues. V lost 5 bases, J lost 14 bases, and 16 bases lay in between. The germline gives CDR1 SGHVS, CDR2 FNYEAQ. CDR3 sequence (DNA): TGTGCCAGCAGCCCCGAGCAGGGTTCCACCCTCCACTTT. It encodes CASSPEQGSTLHF.

DNA of the CDR3: TGTGCCAGCAGCTTAGTTCCGGGGGGGTTGAACAATGAGCAGTTCTTC. Protein: CASSLVPGGLNNEQFF. The V call is TRBV7-2, the J call TRBJ2-1; 8 bases map to TRBD2. From germline, CDR1 is SGHTA and CDR2 FQGNSA. With V trimmed by 1 base and J by 5 bases, 7 bases remained unmatched. The CDR3 contains 16 residues. Supplemented by reference TRBV7-2 and TRBJ2-1, the full variable domain reads GAGVSQSPSNKVTEKGKDVELRCDPISGHTALYWYRQSLGQGLEFLIYFQGNSAPDKSGLPSDRFSAERTGGSVSTLTIQRTQQEDSAVYLCASSLVPGGLNNEQFFGPGTRLTVL.

The chain links TRBV30 to TRBJ1-2, with 11 bases lining up with TRBD1. The J segment lost 0 bases and the V segment lost 8 bases, leaving 14 bases of the junction unmatched. Per the germline V gene, CDR1 is GTSNPN and CDR2 is SVGIG (reference sequence). The CDR3 is 17 amino acids. DNA of the CDR3: TGTGCCCGCAGAAAGAGGGGACAGGGGGGACCTAACTATGGCTACACCTTC. This translates into CARRKRGQGGPNYGYTF.

The CDR3 bases are TGTGCCAGCAGTTCCCACCGGACTCACTCTGGAAACACCATATATTTT. It encodes CASSSHRTHSGNTIYF. V gene TRBV27 combines with J gene TRBJ1-3, with D unresolved. Trimming left V 4 bases short and J 0 bases short, with 13 bases between. The CDR3 contains 16 residues. Germline CDR1 is MNHEY and CDR2 is SMNVEV (reference sequence).

The chain combines TRBV6-5 with TRBJ2-7; D is perhaps TRBD1 (6 bases). This CDR3 comprises 14 residues. Germline V gene lookup returns CDR1 MNHEY and CDR2 SVGAGI. The V end lost 0 bases, the J end lost 3 bases, and 9 bases lay between the germline ends. CDR3 sequence reads: CASSYSTGFYEQYF. In nucleotides, the CDR3 is TGTGCCAGCAGTTACTCGACAGGTTTCTACGAGCAGTACTTC.

The CDR3 region is CASSAGTSGILYPYEQYF. The CDR3 DNA reads as TGCGCCAGCAGTGCCGGGACTAGCGGGATCCTTTACCCCTACGAGCAGTACTTC. The rearrangement joins TRBV10-2 to TRBJ2-7; 13 bases line up with TRBD2. The CDR3 contains 18 residues. In germline, CDR1 is WSHSY, CDR2 SAAADI. V gave up 4 bases and J gave up 2 bases; unmatched junction bases: 11.

This chain uses TRBV7-2 with TRBJ1-5; TRBD1 matches 8 bases. CDR1 is SGHTA and CDR2 is FQGNSA in the germline V gene. With 1 base clipped from V and 4 bases from J, the junction kept 3 bases outside the gene matches. This CDR3 is 15 amino acids long. The DNA of the CDR3 is TGTGCCAGCAGCTTAGGGGACAGGCGGAATCAGCCCCAGCATTTT. Its protein product is CASSLGDRRNQPQHF. Filled out from reference TRBV7-2 and TRBJ1-5, the complete variable domain reads GAGVSQSPSNKVTEKGKDVELRCDPISGHTALYWYRQSLGQGLEFLIYFQGNSAPDKSGLPSDRFSAERTGGSVSTLTIQRTQQEDSAVYLCASSLGDRRNQPQHFGDGTRLSIL.

The chain employs TRBV28 and TRBJ1-1, with D possibly matching TRBD1 (6 bases). This CDR3 is built from 15 residues. Trimming took 3 bases from V and 0 from J, leaving 11 bases between them. CDR1 MDHEN and CDR2 SYDVKM come from the germline V gene. The CDR3, as DNA: TGTGCCAGCAGTTTCTTAGAGGGGGTGAACACTGAAGCTTTCTTT. This codes for CASSFLEGVNTEAFF. Full variable domain (rest looked up from reference TRBV28 and TRBJ1-1): DVKVTQSSRYLVKRTGEKVFLECVQDMDHENMFWYRQDPGLGLRLIYFSYDVKMKEKGDIPEGYSVSREKKERFSLILESASTNQTSMYLCASSFLEGVNTEAFFGQGTRLTVV.

The chain uses TRBV28 and TRBJ1-1; no clear D. This CDR3 has 15 amino acids. Per the germline V gene, CDR1 is MDHEN and CDR2 is SYDVKM. V dropped 2 bases and J dropped 2 bases, with 12 bases sitting between them. The CDR3 bases are TGTGCCAGCAGTTTAAGCTGGCGGGGTAACACTGAAGCTTTCTTT. This gives the protein CASSLSWRGNTEAFF.